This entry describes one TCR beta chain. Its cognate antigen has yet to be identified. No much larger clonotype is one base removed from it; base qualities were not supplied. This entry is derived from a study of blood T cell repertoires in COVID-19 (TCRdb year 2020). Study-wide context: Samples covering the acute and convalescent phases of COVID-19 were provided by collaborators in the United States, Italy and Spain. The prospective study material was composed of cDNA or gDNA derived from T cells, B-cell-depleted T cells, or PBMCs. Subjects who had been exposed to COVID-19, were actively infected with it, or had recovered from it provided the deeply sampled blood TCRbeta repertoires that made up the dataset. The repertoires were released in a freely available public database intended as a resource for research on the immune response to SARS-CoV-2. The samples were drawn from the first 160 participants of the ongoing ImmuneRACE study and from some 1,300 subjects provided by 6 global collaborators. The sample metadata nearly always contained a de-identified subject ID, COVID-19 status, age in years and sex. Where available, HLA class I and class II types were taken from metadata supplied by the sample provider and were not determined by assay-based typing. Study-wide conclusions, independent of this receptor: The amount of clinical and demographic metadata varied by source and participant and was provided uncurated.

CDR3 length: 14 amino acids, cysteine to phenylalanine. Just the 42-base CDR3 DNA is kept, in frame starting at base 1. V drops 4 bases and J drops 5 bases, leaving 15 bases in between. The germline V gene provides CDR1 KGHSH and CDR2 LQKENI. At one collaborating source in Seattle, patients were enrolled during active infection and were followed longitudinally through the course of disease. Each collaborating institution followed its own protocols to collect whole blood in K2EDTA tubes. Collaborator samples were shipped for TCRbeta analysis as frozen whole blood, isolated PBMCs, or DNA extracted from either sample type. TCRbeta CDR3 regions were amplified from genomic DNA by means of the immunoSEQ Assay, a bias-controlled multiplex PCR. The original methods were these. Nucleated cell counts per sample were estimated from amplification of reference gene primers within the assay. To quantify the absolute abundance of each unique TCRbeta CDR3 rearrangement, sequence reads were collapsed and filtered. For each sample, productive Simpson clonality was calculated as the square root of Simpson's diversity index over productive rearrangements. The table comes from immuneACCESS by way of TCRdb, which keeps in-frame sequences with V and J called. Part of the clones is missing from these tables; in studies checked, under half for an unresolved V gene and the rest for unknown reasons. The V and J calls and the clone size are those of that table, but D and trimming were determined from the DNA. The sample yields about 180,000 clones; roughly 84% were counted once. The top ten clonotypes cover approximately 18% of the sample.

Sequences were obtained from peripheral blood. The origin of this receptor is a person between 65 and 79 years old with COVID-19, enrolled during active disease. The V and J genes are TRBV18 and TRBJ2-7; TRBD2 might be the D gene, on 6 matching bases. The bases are TGTGCCAGCTCACTTTCTAGCGTATGGGACGAGCAGTACTTC. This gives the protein CASSLSSVWDEQYF.